The clone carrying this TCR beta chain was detected only a few times. Its antigen is currently unknown. The entry originates in a study of beta chain features in type 1 diabetes. Study conclusions and caveats: TCRB CDR3s from Type 1 diabetes patients were moderately but significantly shorter in all four CD4+ subsets.

Expressed TCRB transcripts were sequenced because the entire RNA isolate underwent reverse transcription. Sequencing was performed with immunoSEQ multiplex PCR; in TCRdb, only in-frame clones are kept and a portion is missing. The data show 300,000 to 400,000 clones, about 13% seen once. Trimming took 4 bases from V and 4 from J; bases not matched to a gene: 3. The CDR3 runs 14 residues. Germline CDR1 reads LGHNA; CDR2 reads YNFKEQ. The specimen was naive CD4+ T cells from blood. This chain connects TRBV4-2 to TRBJ1-5, with 8 nucleotides matching TRBD1. This receptor was taken from a young woman with type 1 diabetes. The CDR3 reads CASSPRQGNQPQHF. The CDR3, as DNA: TGTGCCAGCAGCCCTCGACAGGGGAATCAGCCCCAGCATTTT.